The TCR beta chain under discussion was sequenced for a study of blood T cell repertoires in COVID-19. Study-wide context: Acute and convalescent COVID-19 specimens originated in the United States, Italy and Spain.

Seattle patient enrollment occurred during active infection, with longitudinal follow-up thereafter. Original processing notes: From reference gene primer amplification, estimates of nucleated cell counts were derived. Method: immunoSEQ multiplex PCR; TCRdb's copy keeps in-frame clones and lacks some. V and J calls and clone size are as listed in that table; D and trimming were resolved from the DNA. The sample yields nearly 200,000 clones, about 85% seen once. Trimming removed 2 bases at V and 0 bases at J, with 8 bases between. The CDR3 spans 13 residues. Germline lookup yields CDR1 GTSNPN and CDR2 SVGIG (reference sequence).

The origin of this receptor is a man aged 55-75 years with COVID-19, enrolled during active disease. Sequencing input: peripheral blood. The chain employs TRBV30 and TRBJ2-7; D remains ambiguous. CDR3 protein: CAWSPDNSYEQYF. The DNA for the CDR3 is TGTGCCTGGAGTCCCGACAACTCCTACGAGCAGTACTTC.